This T cell receptor beta chain was sequenced for a study of T cell responses to AZD1222 COVID-19 vaccine. General observations from the study: Spike-specific TCR breadth and depth rose after two AZD1222 doses. Dominant at 160-218 and 743-854, vaccine-associated CD4 TCRs also spanned spike. Donors in the cohort were predominantly white British and more often female, and clonal diversity was possibly underestimated.

Sequenced by immunoSEQ multiplex PCR; TCRdb stores in-frame clones only, minus some. Seen here are approximately 150,000 clones, approximately 90% observed once, and the top ten hold around 1.3%. This clone has a single count. What it binds is not known. Germline CDR1 SGHRS, CDR2 YFSETQ. The length of the CDR3 is 16 residues. The V end was cut by 0 bases, the J end by 3 bases, with 12 bases between. This clonotype was obtained from an adult who received the AZD1222 COVID-19 vaccine. The V call is TRBV5-1, the J call TRBJ2-2; D not certain. Sequencing used peripheral blood, obtained 28 days after the second AZD1222 dose. This CDR3 reads CASSLEVQVDTGELFF. CDR3 DNA sequence: TGCGCCAGCAGCTTGGAAGTTCAGGTGGACACCGGGGAGCTGTTTTTT.